This TCR beta chain was identified in a study of T cells after yellow fever vaccination. TCRdb reprocessed the 5' RACE reads via MiXCR and lists one record per CDR3 protein. The sample includes around 360,000 distinct CDR3 sequences, 11% seen only once; the top ten take roughly a sixth. Germline-derived CDR1 and CDR2 are SGHRS and YFSETQ. The CDR3 has 13 amino acids. General study findings and limits: Sorted repertoires could include abundant contaminating clonotypes from bulk cells. Reappearance after the booster was seen for most primary-vaccination clones, at 95% to 98% CD4 and about 90% CD8.

Of note for this clonotype: Its specificity is not known. This clone may be a read error of a much larger clone one base away.

The specimen comprised PBMCs, sampled on the day of the first yellow fever vaccination. The chain couples TRBV5-1 to TRBJ1-1; D not resolved. This TCR derives from a man aged 18 to 29 who received the YFV17D yellow fever vaccine. CDR3: CASSLVERTEVFF. CDR3 sequence (DNA): TGCGCCAGCAGCTTAGTTGAGAGGACTGAAGTTTTCTTT.